This is a list of T cell receptor beta chains from one sample in a study of cytomegalovirus exposure and HLA in healthy donors. Using immunoSEQ multiplex PCR, the repertoire was profiled, and TCRdb retains in-frame clones only, with some absent. The sample lists some 180,000 clones; roughly three quarters were seen once. Material for sequencing was PBMCs. Every receptor here comes from a woman aged 30 to 39 in good health and CMV-seronegative. CDR3s include the opening cysteine and the closing phenylalanine or tryptophan. D genes are given only for firm matches. Clone size, where shown, is once, few, many, or a class for clones that have expanded.

CASSLRDRGRGNEKLFF	TGTGCCAGCAGCTTAAGGGACAGGGGAAGAGGGAATGAAAAACTGTTTTTT	TRBD1	TRBV7-9	TRBJ1-4	17	NA
CASTGGWTSNEQFF	TGTGCCAGCACGGGCGGGTGGACCTCCAATGAGCAGTTCTTC	NA	TRBV6-1	TRBJ2-1	14	NA
CASSPGLEASYGYTF	TGTGCCAGCTCACCGGGTTTAGAGGCTAGCTATGGCTACACCTTC	NA	TRBV18	TRBJ1-2	15	NA
CASVTGRGLVTEAFF	TGTGCCAGCGTGACCGGGCGGGGTTTGGTCACTGAAGCTTTCTTT	NA	TRBV2	TRBJ1-1	15	NA
CASSLGGHLQETQYF	TGCGCCAGCAGCTTGGGGGGACATCTCCAAGAGACCCAGTACTTC	NA	TRBV5-1	TRBJ2-5	15	NA
CAMAGGSNEKLFF	TGTGCCATGGCAGGGGGTTCTAATGAAAAACTGTTTTTT	TRBD1	TRBV10-3	TRBJ1-4	13	NA
CASSEDRADTQYF	TGTGCCAGCAGTGAAGACAGGGCTGATACGCAGTATTTT	NA	TRBV2	TRBJ2-3	13	NA
CSAMDRGKYSGELFF	TGCAGCGCCATGGACAGGGGCAAATATAGCGGGGAGCTGTTTTTT	TRBD1	TRBV29-1	TRBJ2-2	15	NA
CASSVGTSYPTQYF	TGCGCCAGCAGTGTTGGGACTAGCTACCCCACGCAGTATTTT	TRBD2	TRBV10-2	TRBJ2-3	14	NA
CASSLTGTGSDTQYF	TGTGCCAGCAGCTTAACCGGGACAGGGTCAGATACGCAGTATTTT	TRBD1	TRBV7-6	TRBJ2-3	15	NA
CASSLGQVRSGNTIYF	TGCGCCAGCAGCTTGGGACAGGTCCGCTCTGGAAACACCATATATTTT	NA	TRBV5-1	TRBJ1-3	16	NA
CASSRGPPSSYNEQFF	TGCGCCAGCAGTAGGGGTCCTCCCAGCTCCTACAATGAGCAGTTCTTC	NA	TRBV10-1	TRBJ2-1	16	NA
CASSLRQGTHNEQFF	TGTGCCAGCAGCCTCCGACAGGGGACACACAATGAGCAGTTCTTC	TRBD1	TRBV7-2	TRBJ2-1	15	NA
CASSSGSWETQYF	TGTGCCAGCAGCTCCGGGTCTTGGGAGACCCAGTACTTC	NA	TRBV11-2	TRBJ2-5	13	NA
CASSPSQGENTEAFF	TGTGCCAGCAGCCCATCACAGGGGGAGAACACTGAAGCTTTCTTT	TRBD1	TRBV7-8	TRBJ1-1	15	few
CASSGSSRGSGTEAFF	TGCGCCAGCAGCGGGTCCTCCAGGGGAAGTGGAACTGAAGCTTTCTTT	NA	TRBV5-1	TRBJ1-1	16	NA
CASSEAGGWPDQPQHF	TGTGCCAGCAGTGAAGCCGGGGGGTGGCCCGACCAGCCCCAGCATTTT	NA	TRBV6-1	TRBJ1-5	16	few
CASSLVRGELFF	TGTGCCAGCAGCCTCGTTCGCGGGGAGCTGTTTTTT	NA	TRBV6-5	TRBJ2-2	12	NA
CASGQTGFSSYNEQFF	TGTGCCAGCGGACAGACAGGGTTCAGCTCCTACAATGAGCAGTTCTTC	TRBD1	TRBV27	TRBJ2-1	16	NA
CASSDSQGVAEAFF	TGCGCCAGCAGTGATTCACAGGGGGTCGCTGAAGCTTTCTTT	TRBD1	TRBV10-2	TRBJ1-1	14	NA
CASSLRTGGRYGYTF	TGTGCCAGCAGTCTGCGGACAGGGGGGAGATATGGCTACACCTTC	TRBD1	TRBV28	TRBJ1-2	15	NA
CASIVQAALSTGELFF	TGCGCCAGCATCGTACAGGCGGCGTTAAGCACCGGGGAGCTGTTTTTT	NA	TRBV10-2	TRBJ2-2	16	once
CASRPLAGGYNEQFF	TGTGCCAGCAGGCCCTTGGCGGGGGGTTACAATGAGCAGTTCTTC	TRBD2	TRBV28	TRBJ2-1	15	few
CASSQLAGTSYEQYF	TGTGCCAGCAGTCAACTAGCGGGGACATCCTACGAGCAGTACTTC	TRBD2	TRBV5-5	TRBJ2-7	15	NA
CASSLGASGSPGELFF	TGTGCCAGCAGCTTAGGGGCTAGCGGGAGCCCCGGGGAGCTGTTTTTT	TRBD2	TRBV7-2	TRBJ2-2	16	NA
CASSDATGGGNTIYF	TGTGCCAGCAGTGATGCTACAGGGGGTGGAAACACCATATATTTT	TRBD1	TRBV6-1	TRBJ1-3	15	NA
CASGLVMGGAYEQYF	TGTGCTAGTGGTTTGGTAATGGGGGGAGCCTACGAGCAGTACTTC	NA	TRBV12-5	TRBJ2-7	15	NA
CASRGQGQEYGYTF	TGTGCCAGCAGGGGACAGGGGCAGGAGTATGGCTACACCTTC	TRBD1	TRBV27	TRBJ1-2	14	NA
CASRRAGPVYEQYF	TGTGCCAGCAGGAGAGCGGGGCCAGTCTACGAGCAGTACTTC	TRBD2	TRBV6-5	TRBJ2-7	14	NA
CASTRGVLDGYTF	TGTGCCAGTACTCGGGGGGTTTTGGATGGCTACACCTTC	NA	TRBV19	TRBJ1-2	13	NA
CASSVATRSWGRGHDNEQFF	TGTGCCAGCAGCGTAGCTACTAGGTCTTGGGGGCGGGGGCACGACAATGAGCAGTTCTTC	NA	TRBV9	TRBJ2-1	20	NA
CASSGQGRSYEQYF	TGCGCCAGCAGTGGCCAGGGGCGCTCCTACGAGCAGTACTTC	NA	TRBV10-1	TRBJ2-7	14	once